These 21 T cell receptor beta chains share one sample of origin, sequenced in a study of technical replicates of blood from several donors. Profiled with immunoSEQ multiplex PCR; TCRdb holds only in-frame clones, not every one. The sample consists of just over 95,000 clones, under 97% of them appearing once. Sequenced: T cells isolated from PBMCs. The receptors come from a human donor in good health.

V gene TRBV10-2 combines with J gene TRBJ1-3, with a tentative D call TRBD1 (5 bases). Deletions cut 5 bases from V and 0 bases from J, with 17 bases between. Germline V gene lookup returns CDR1 WSHSY and CDR2 SAAADI. The CDR3 covers 17 residues. In DNA, the CDR3 is TGCGCCAGCAGTCAGGGTTCAATCTGGGTCTCTGGAAACACCATATATTTT. Translated: CASSQGSIWVSGNTIYF.

This sequence joins TRBV6-5 and TRBJ1-5; D is ambiguous. The germline gives CDR1 MNHEY, CDR2 SVGAGI. The CDR3 is 13 residues long. The germline V and J ends were trimmed by 0 bases and 7 bases, with 7 bases remaining between them. Here the CDR3 reads CASSYSTEQPQHF. CDR3 DNA: TGTGCCAGCAGTTACTCGACTGAGCAGCCCCAGCATTTT.

The chain recombines TRBV5-8 with TRBJ2-1, with 7 bases lining up with TRBD1. Germline CDR1 and CDR2: SGHTS and YDEGEE. The CDR3 is 15 residues long. J lost 6 bases, V lost 0 bases, and 6 bases had no gene match. The CDR3 DNA is TGTGCCAGCAGCTTGGGGGACAGCTCGACCAATGAGCAGTTCTTC. This gives the protein CASSLGDSSTNEQFF.

The chain uses TRBV9 and TRBJ2-2; 8 bases align to TRBD2. V lost 3 bases, J lost 2 bases, and 9 bases stayed unmatched. The CDR3 spans 17 residues. Per germline, CDR1 SGDLS and CDR2 YYNGEE. The CDR3 is CASSGLSGGPNTGELFF. The DNA for the CDR3 is TGTGCCAGCAGCGGACTAAGCGGGGGCCCAAACACCGGGGAGCTGTTTTTT. Variable domain in full (rest from reference TRBV9 and TRBJ2-2): DSGVTQTPKHLITATGQRVTLRCSPRSGDLSVYWYQQSLDQGLQFLIQYYNGEERAKGNILERFSAQQFPDLHSELNLSSLELGDSALYFCASSGLSGGPNTGELFFGEGSRLTVL.

The chain recombines TRBV15 with TRBJ2-3; 12 positions agree with TRBD2. V trimming: 0 bases; J trimming: 4 bases; junction bases outside the gene matches: 5. The CDR3 loop spans 17 amino acids. Germline loops: CDR1 LNHNV, CDR2 YYDKDF (reference sequence). The CDR3 sequence is CATSRDPSGGASDTQYF. The CDR3 region has the DNA TGTGCCACCAGCAGAGACCCTAGCGGGGGGGCCTCAGATACGCAGTATTTT.

The V and J genes are TRBV19 and TRBJ1-1, with 7 positions matching TRBD1. CDR3 length: 18 residues. The V gene end was trimmed by 4 bases and the J gene end by 4 bases; junction bases not matched to a gene: 18. From germline, CDR1 is LNHDA and CDR2 SQIVND (reference sequence). The CDR3 protein is CASSKGAYLQVPGTEAFF. The CDR3, as DNA: TGTGCCAGTAGTAAGGGGGCATATTTACAGGTCCCGGGCACTGAAGCTTTCTTT.

The rearrangement links TRBV18 to TRBJ2-1; 14 bases are shared with TRBD2. Germline assignment: CDR1 KGHSH and CDR2 LQKENI. The CDR3 runs to 16 residues. The ends lost 4 bases at V and 5 bases at J; junction bases unmatched: 4. CDR3 sequence (DNA): TGTGCCAGCTCACGGAGGACTAGCGGGGGGAACAATGAGCAGTTCTTC. This translates into CASSRRTSGGNNEQFF.

V gene TRBV5-1 combines with J gene TRBJ2-7, with 10 bases that match TRBD1. The germline gives CDR1 SGHRS, CDR2 YFSETQ. The V segment lost 6 bases and the J segment 4 bases; nucleotides outside the gene matches: 10. The CDR3 is made up of 15 amino acids. Here the CDR3 reads CASTGGTGDPYEQYF. For the CDR3, the DNA is TGCGCCAGCACGGGAGGGACAGGGGATCCTTACGAGCAGTACTTC. The entire variable domain, with the rest obtained from reference TRBV5-1 and TRBJ2-7, is as follows: KAGVTQTPRYLIKTRGQQVTLSCSPISGHRSVSWYQQTPGQGLQFLFEYFSETQRNKGNFPGRFSGRQFSNSRSEMNVSTLELGDSALYLCASTGGTGDPYEQYFGPGTRLTVT.

This chain links TRBV5-1 with TRBJ1-1; TRBD1 agrees at 7 bases. CDR3 length: 17 amino acids. V shed 0 bases and J 2 bases; nucleotides not matched to a gene: 10. CDR1 is SGHRS and CDR2 is YFSETQ in the germline V gene. CDR3 nucleotide sequence: TGCGCCAGCAGCTTGGGCAGAGGACAGGACCTTAACACTGAAGCTTTCTTT. Translation: CASSLGRGQDLNTEAFF.

The count of this clone is one. V gene TRBV28 combines with J gene TRBJ1-2; 8 nucleotides line up with TRBD1. V lost 6 bases to trimming and J lost 6 bases; unmatched junction nucleotides: 6. The CDR3 totals 13 residues. Germline V gene data show CDR1 as MDHEN and CDR2 as SYDVKM. CDR3 in DNA: TGTGCCAGCAGGTGGACAGGGAGCGATGGCTACACCTTC. Protein product: CASRWTGSDGYTF.

This sequence joins TRBV29-1 and TRBJ2-3; no clear D. Germline lookup yields CDR1 SQVTM and CDR2 ANQGSEA. V shed 6 bases and J shed 0 bases, with 10 bases lying between them. The CDR3 consists of 13 residues. The chain's CDR3 is CSVDQTSTDTQYF. For the CDR3, the DNA is TGCAGCGTCGACCAGACAAGCACAGATACGCAGTATTTT.

The CDR3 DNA reads TGTGCCAGCAGCCCCAACAGGATCGCCGGAAACACCATATATTTT. As protein: CASSPNRIAGNTIYF. This chain links TRBV7-8 with TRBJ1-3; D possibly corresponds to TRBD1 (5 bases). V shed 5 bases and J shed 4 bases, with 15 bases lying between them. This CDR3 has 15 residues. From germline, CDR1 is SGHVS and CDR2 FQNEAQ.

The CDR3 spells CASSELGAGNSPLHF. CDR3 DNA: TGTGCCAGCAGTGAATTGGGGGCCGGCAATTCACCCCTCCACTTT. This chain uses TRBV6-1 with TRBJ1-6; possible D gene TRBD1, 6 bases. CDR1 MNHNS and CDR2 SASEGT come from the germline V gene. CDR3 length: 15 amino acids. V lost 2 bases, J lost 7 bases, and 12 bases lay in between.

The chain has TRBV29-1 and TRBJ2-6, with TRBD1 matching 7 bases. The CDR3 spans 16 residues. The germline CDR1 and CDR2 sequences are SQVTM and ANQGSEA. V dropped 1 base and J dropped 3; count of bases not matched to a gene: 6. The CDR3 is CSVEAPDRVGANVLTF. CDR3 DNA: TGCAGCGTTGAAGCGCCCGACAGGGTTGGGGCCAACGTCCTGACTTTC.

The J gene is TRBJ2-2, the V gene TRBV15; perhaps TRBD2 as D (5 bases). V lost 0 bases and J 6 bases, leaving 8 bases between the germline ends. CDR3 size: 14 residues. The germline V gene has CDR1 LNHNV and CDR2 YYDKDF (reference sequence). The CDR3 DNA sequence: TGTGCCACCAGCAGAGATCCGGGGTCCGGGGAGCTGTTTTTT. Its translation is CATSRDPGSGELFF.

This chain connects TRBV18 to TRBJ2-7, with 7 bases matching TRBD1. CDR1 KGHSH and CDR2 LQKENI come from the germline V gene. This CDR3 contains 19 residues. Trimming removed 5 bases from V and 3 bases from J; junction bases left unmatched: 22. The CDR3 DNA follows: TGTGCCAGCTCATCCTCGCCCAGGACAGGCTCTTGGTTACGCTACGAGCAGTACTTC. Translating gives CASSSSPRTGSWLRYEQYF.

The chain recombines TRBV7-9 with TRBJ1-1; 7 positions match TRBD1. The CDR3 loop spans 12 amino acids. The V and J ends lost 3 bases and 6 bases, in that order; junction bases with no gene match: 1. Germline V gene lookup returns CDR1 SEHNR and CDR2 FQNEAQ (reference sequence). CDR3 DNA: TGTGCCAGCAGCTTGACAGGGTCTGAAGCTTTCTTT. Encoded protein: CASSLTGSEAFF. The full variable domain, rest sourced from reference TRBV7-9 and TRBJ1-1, is DTGVSQNPRHKITKRGQNVTFRCDPISEHNRLYWYRQTLGQGPEFLTYFQNEAQLEKSRLLSDRFSAERPKGSFSTLEIQRTEQGDSAMYLCASSLTGSEAFFGQGTRLTVV.

This clone was recorded once. This chain connects TRBV5-1 to TRBJ2-1; D might be TRBD2 (5 bases). This CDR3 is 17 amino acids long. Trimming pared 0 bases from V and 2 bases from J, leaving 15 bases between. The V gene's germline CDR1 is SGHRS and CDR2 YFSETQ. The CDR3 spells CASSLAQAADPYNEQFF. The CDR3 nucleotides are TGCGCCAGCAGCTTGGCCCAAGCGGCAGACCCCTACAATGAGCAGTTCTTC.

The rearrangement joins TRBV29-1 to TRBJ2-7; D possibly corresponds to TRBD2 (6 bases). V gave up 3 bases and J gave up 4 bases, with 19 bases separating them. Looked up from germline, CDR1 is SQVTM and CDR2 is ANQGSEA. There are 15 residues in the CDR3. In nucleotides, the CDR3 is TGCAGCGTTGAGGGTGCGGGACCTGATTTTTACGAGCAGTACTTC. This codes for CSVEGAGPDFYEQYF.

The rearrangement joins TRBV28 to TRBJ1-4, with TRBD1 matching over 9 bases. The ends lost 3 bases at V and 0 bases at J; junction bases unmatched: 5. CDR3 length: 17 residues. Germline values: CDR1 MDHEN, CDR2 SYDVKM. CDR3 nucleotide sequence: TGTGCCAGCAGTTTGGGACAGGGAGGAGCAACTAATGAAAAACTGTTTTTT. Its protein product is CASSLGQGGATNEKLFF.

The chain combines TRBV7-8 with TRBJ1-3; the D gene is possibly TRBD1 (6 bases). Trimming stripped 5 bases from V and 0 bases from J, with 17 bases between. Germline V lookup: CDR1 SGHVS, CDR2 FQNEAQ. The CDR3 covers 17 residues. Here the CDR3 reads CASSLRDKTSSGNTIYF. The CDR3 DNA sequence: TGTGCCAGCAGCCTAAGGGACAAGACAAGCTCTGGAAACACCATATATTTT.